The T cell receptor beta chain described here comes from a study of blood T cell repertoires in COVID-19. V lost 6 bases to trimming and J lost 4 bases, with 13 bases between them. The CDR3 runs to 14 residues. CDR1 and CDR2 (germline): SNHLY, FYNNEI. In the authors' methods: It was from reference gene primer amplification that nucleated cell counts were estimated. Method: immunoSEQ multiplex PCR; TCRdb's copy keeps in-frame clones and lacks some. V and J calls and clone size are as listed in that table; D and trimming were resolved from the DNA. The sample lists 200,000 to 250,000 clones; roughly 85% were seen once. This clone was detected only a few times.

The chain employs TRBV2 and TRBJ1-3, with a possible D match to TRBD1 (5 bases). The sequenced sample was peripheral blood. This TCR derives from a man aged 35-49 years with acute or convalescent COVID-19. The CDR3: CASSQRGFGNTIYF. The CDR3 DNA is TGTGCCAGCAGCCAAAGGGGTTTCGGAAACACCATATATTTT.